This entry lists 25 T cell receptor beta chains sequenced from one sample in a study of a mutant IDH1 vaccine in newly diagnosed glioma. The time point: week 5, during vaccination. What each vaccine dose contained was 300 ug of mutant IDH1 20-mer peptide, accompanied by topical imiquimod. No antigen has been assigned to these receptors. The method was immunoSEQ multiplex PCR; TCRdb's version includes in-frame clones alone and lacks a portion of them. This sample has 45,000 to 65,000 clones, with about 80% found just once. Sequenced material: PBMCs, taken from a glioma patient whose treatment included an IDH1 peptide vaccine. The receptors originated from a woman aged 18-29 years with glioma. Some clones in this sample may be carry-over from other donors' samples.

This clone was seen a few times. This rearrangement joins TRBV14 to TRBJ1-5; D is unclear. V was clipped by 4 bases and J by 7 bases, with 14 bases between them. CDR1 and CDR2 from the germline V gene are SGHDN and FVKESK. This CDR3 comprises 14 residues. The CDR3 DNA is TGTGCCAGCAGCCCGCAACTTCTCTCCCAGCCCCAGCATTTT. Its translation: CASSPQLLSQPQHF.

J is TRBJ1-1 and V is TRBV5-4; the D is unclear. Germline CDR1 is SGHNT and CDR2 is YYREEE (reference sequence). Deletions cut 0 bases from V and 0 bases from J, with 9 bases between. This CDR3 contains 15 residues. The CDR3 loop reads CASSLGAGMNTEAFF. The CDR3 bases are TGTGCCAGCAGCTTGGGGGCGGGAATGAACACTGAAGCTTTCTTT.

Here the CDR3 DNA reads TGTGCCTGGAGTACAGGGAAGTGGAACACTGAAGCTTTCTTT. It specifies CAWSTGKWNTEAFF. The chain couples TRBV30 to TRBJ1-1; tentative D call: TRBD1 (6 bases). V lost 2 bases and J 1 base, leaving 11 bases between the germline ends. This CDR3 region has 14 residues. From germline, CDR1 is GTSNPN and CDR2 SVGIG (reference sequence).

V gene TRBV5-1 combines with J gene TRBJ2-7; D ambiguous. V gave up 5 bases and J gave up 9 bases, with 15 bases separating them. The germline gives CDR1 SGHRS, CDR2 YFSETQ. There are 12 residues in the CDR3. CDR3 amino acids: CASSLDPSRQYF. For the CDR3, the DNA is TGCGCCAGCAGTCTTGACCCCTCGAGGCAGTACTTC.

CDR3 in DNA: TGTGCCAGCAGTGCCTCGAGGGTGTGGAATGAGCAGTTCTTC. Amino acid sequence: CASSASRVWNEQFF. The V and J genes are TRBV27 and TRBJ2-1; maybe TRBD2 (5 bases). CDR3 size: 14 residues. The germline V and J ends were trimmed by 5 bases and 7 bases, with 15 bases remaining between them. Germline lookup yields CDR1 MNHEY and CDR2 SMNVEV (reference sequence).

The rearrangement joins TRBV7-2 to TRBJ2-2; the match to TRBD2 covers 7 bases. This CDR3 is built from 15 residues. With 2 bases clipped from V and 5 bases from J, the junction kept 5 bases outside the gene matches. The germline gives CDR1 SGHTA, CDR2 FQGNSA. CDR3 loop: CASSLKRGGTGELFF. CDR3 DNA: TGTGCCAGCAGCTTAAAGCGGGGAGGTACCGGGGAGCTGTTTTTT.

The chain uses TRBV9 and TRBJ1-5, with D maybe TRBD1 (5 bases). This CDR3 has 15 residues. Germline CDR1 is SGDLS and CDR2 is YYNGEE. The V end was cut by 4 bases, the J end by 4 bases, with 15 bases between. CDR3 amino acids: CASSLGAGPNQPQHF. CDR3 DNA sequence: TGTGCCAGCAGCCTTGGGGCAGGGCCGAATCAGCCCCAGCATTTT.

The chain combines TRBV7-9 with TRBJ2-5; TRBD2 matches at 10 bases. The CDR3 spans 17 residues. The germline gives CDR1 SEHNR, CDR2 FQNEAQ (reference sequence). Losses at the gene ends were 2 bases for V and 5 bases for J; bases not matched to a gene: 11. In nucleotides, the CDR3 is TGTGCCAGCAGCTTAATGTCGGCTAGCGGGAGATCGGAGACCCAGTACTTC. The encoded protein is CASSLMSASGRSETQYF.

V is TRBV5-1 and J is TRBJ2-2, with D possibly being TRBD2 (5 bases). Germline V gene data show CDR1 as SGHRS and CDR2 as YFSETQ. The V gene lost 4 bases and the J gene lost 0 bases, with 13 bases spanning the gap. The CDR3 runs to 16 residues. CDR3 DNA sequence: TGCGCCAGCAGCCCCCTAGCTAGAACGAACACCGGGGAGCTGTTTTTT. Protein sequence: CASSPLARTNTGELFF.

The CDR3 spells CASSLTGTGDEQYF. The CDR3 DNA reads TGTGCCAGCAGCTTAACCGGGACAGGGGACGAGCAGTACTTC. This chain uses TRBV7-9 with TRBJ2-7; 10 bases fit TRBD1. The CDR3 extends over 14 amino acids. CDR1 is SEHNR and CDR2 is FQNEAQ in the germline V gene (reference sequence). Losses at the gene ends were 2 bases for V and 5 bases for J; bases not matched to a gene: 3.

This chain connects TRBV10-3 to TRBJ1-1, with 9 bases lining up with TRBD1. The CDR3 consists of 13 residues. Germline lookup yields CDR1 ENHRY and CDR2 SYGVKD. The J segment lost 5 bases and the V segment lost 11 bases, leaving 9 bases of the junction unmatched. The CDR3 coding sequence is TGTGCCGGACGGGACAGGGATAATACTGAAGCTTTCTTT. Translation: CAGRDRDNTEAFF.

This rearrangement joins TRBV5-1 to TRBJ2-7, with D perhaps being TRBD1 or TRBD2 (5 bases each). The germline gives CDR1 SGHRS, CDR2 YFSETQ. The CDR3 has 17 residues. V was cut by 0 bases and J by 2 bases, with 18 bases left in between. The CDR3 is CASSLEAGGSNPYEQYF. DNA for the CDR3: TGCGCCAGCAGCTTGGAGGCTGGGGGATCCAACCCCTACGAGCAGTACTTC.

The chain has TRBV6-6 and TRBJ2-7; 10 nucleotides line up with TRBD2. The germline V gene encodes CDR1 MNHNY and CDR2 SVGAGI (reference sequence). The CDR3 covers 14 residues. Trimming took 2 bases from V and 7 from J; bases not matched to a gene: 5. DNA of the CDR3: TGTGCCAGCAGTTACGGGACTAGCGAGCCAGAGCAGTACTTC. As protein: CASSYGTSEPEQYF.

The chain combines TRBV5-4 with TRBJ2-5; 8 bases agree with TRBD2. The CDR3 totals 13 residues. V shed 3 bases, J shed 5 bases, and the junction held 3 bases outside the gene matches. The germline CDR1 and CDR2 sequences are SGHNT and YYREEE (reference sequence). The CDR3 sequence: CASSSGLGETQYF. The CDR3 bases are TGTGCCAGCAGCTCGGGACTAGGGGAGACCCAGTACTTC.

J is TRBJ1-1 and V is TRBV6-5, with D perhaps matching TRBD1 (6 bases). CDR3 length: 14 amino acids. Germline CDR1 MNHEY, CDR2 SVGAGI. V lost 2 bases to trimming and J lost 4 bases, with 11 bases between them. The CDR3 DNA is TGTGCCAGCAGTTACCAGGGGAAGATCACTGAAGCTTTCTTT. Its protein is CASSYQGKITEAFF.

The rearrangement links TRBV6-5 to TRBJ2-7; TRBD1 matches at 10 bases. J was trimmed by 0 bases and V by 6 bases; bases with no gene match: 2. Germline CDR1 and CDR2: MNHEY and SVGAGI. The CDR3 has 14 amino acids. Written as DNA, the CDR3 is TGTGCCAGCAGAAGGACAGGGGGCTCCTACGAGCAGTACTTC. As protein: CASRRTGGSYEQYF.

As DNA, the CDR3 is TGTGCCAGCTGGATCAGGGCCTATAGCAATCAGCCCCAGCATTTT. This gives the protein CASWIRAYSNQPQHF. This sequence joins TRBV6-5 and TRBJ1-5; D may be TRBD1 (5 bases). Trimming shortened V by 8 bases and J by 0 bases, and 14 bases separated the two germline ends. CDR1 is MNHEY and CDR2 is SVGAGI in the germline V gene. The CDR3 totals 15 residues.

CDR3 sequence reads: CASSQDRYWGTGGRTGANVLTF. As DNA, the CDR3 is TGCGCCAGCAGCCAAGATCGCTACTGGGGGACAGGGGGTAGAACTGGGGCCAACGTCCTGACTTTC. The J gene is TRBJ2-6, the V gene TRBV4-3, with 11 positions matching TRBD1. V lost 0 bases, J lost 2 bases, and 15 bases stayed unmatched. The CDR3 totals 22 residues. Germline V gene data show CDR1 as LGHNA and CDR2 as YSLEER.

The genes are TRBV18 and TRBJ2-1; no reliable D call. Germline CDR1 reads KGHSH; CDR2 reads LQKENI. The CDR3 consists of 12 residues. Trimming shortened V by 3 bases and J by 7 bases, and 7 bases separated the two germline ends. In DNA, the CDR3 is TGTGCCAGCTCACCGGTAGGTAATGAGCAGTTCTTC. Translating gives CASSPVGNEQFF.

The CDR3 sequence: CASSFGTTSTDTQYF. The CDR3 region has the DNA TGTGCCAGCAGCTTCGGGACTACGAGCACAGATACGCAGTATTTT. The chain couples TRBV5-6 to TRBJ2-3; 7 bases agree with TRBD2. V dropped 2 bases and J dropped 0; count of bases not matched to a gene: 3. Germline CDR1 SGHDT, CDR2 YYEEEE. CDR3 length: 15 amino acids.

This clone was counted between two and nine times. The chain recombines TRBV5-1 with TRBJ1-6, with D maybe TRBD1 (6 bases). Germline CDR1 reads SGHRS; CDR2 reads YFSETQ. The CDR3 spans 14 residues. V gave up 0 bases and J gave up 6 bases, with 7 bases separating them. The CDR3 DNA reads TGCGCCAGCAGCTTGGACAGGGCTAATTCACCCCTCCACTTT. Translated, it gives CASSLDRANSPLHF.

V is TRBV10-3 and J is TRBJ1-4; D unresolved. CDR1 is ENHRY, CDR2 SYGVKD, per germline. The V end was cut by 4 bases, the J end by 3 bases, with 24 bases between. The CDR3 totals 19 residues. CDR3 nucleotide sequence: TGTGCCATCAGTGCCTCTCCGGGCCTAACCCTGGGAGCTAATGAAAAACTGTTTTTT. Translation: CAISASPGLTLGANEKLFF.

This chain uses TRBV7-2 with TRBJ1-2; no firm D call. In germline, CDR1 is SGHTA, CDR2 FQGNSA. This CDR3 has 13 residues. V lost 6 bases and J 4 bases, leaving 12 bases between the germline ends. This CDR3 reads CASSPGSPYGYTF. The DNA for the CDR3 is TGTGCCAGCAGTCCCGGGAGTCCCTATGGCTACACCTTC.

J is TRBJ2-5 and V is TRBV21-1; the table's D call, TRBD2, has no DNA check behind it. TRBV21-1 is an annotated pseudogene. This CDR3 comprises 18 residues. CDR3 DNA sequence: TGTGCCAGCAGCAAAGTTGGTCGGGATAGCGGGATGGGAGAGACCCAGTACTTC. It encodes CASSKVGRDSGMGETQYF.

The V call is TRBV7-2, the J call TRBJ2-7; D is undetermined. The CDR3 length is 13 residues. CDR1 is SGHTA, CDR2 FQGNSA, per germline. V lost 5 bases and J lost 3, with 11 bases in between. The CDR3 reads CASSLQQYYEQYF. DNA for the CDR3: TGTGCCAGCAGCCTCCAGCAATACTACGAGCAGTACTTC.